The source of this TCR beta chain is a study of CD8 T cell repertoires and HIV-1 epitope variants. About the research overall: Controls were a CMV, EBV and flu peptide pool, Ebola AY9 negative control, and no-peptide well. Tested: three Gag epitope families, Nef HW9 and YT9. Study-wide findings and caveats: This assay reports beta chains of antigen-expanded cells, not T cell function.

V lost 4 bases, J lost 3 bases, and 11 bases lay in between. The CDR3 runs 14 residues. CDR1 and CDR2 from the germline V gene are SGDLS and YYNGEE. A note on this clone: Its target is not known.

TCRdb keeps only in-frame clones here, not all; method: immunoSEQ multiplex PCR. Among fewer than 5,500 clones listed, 55% to 65% were seen once. The sequenced sample consisted of cultured CD8+ T cells derived from PBMCs. This TCR came from a male donor with HIV. The chain links TRBV9 to TRBJ1-3; D possibly corresponds to TRBD1 (6 bases). CDR3 sequence reads: CASSSGVRGNTIYF. In DNA, the CDR3 is TGTGCCAGCAGCTCAGGGGTGCGTGGAAACACCATATATTTT.